The 18 T cell receptor beta chains presented below share a single source sample, sequenced in a study of blood T cell repertoires in COVID-19. Only in-frame clones appear in the TCRdb table, and some are missing; sequencing was by immunoSEQ multiplex PCR. The sample has about 190,000 clones, roughly 77% seen once; the top ten hold roughly a sixth. Sequenced material: PBMCs or T cells enriched from blood (not recorded which). All receptors come from a woman in her fifties or sixties with acute COVID-19.

This chain links TRBV7-9 with TRBJ2-3, with 9 bases matching TRBD2. Germline values: CDR1 SEHNR, CDR2 FQNEAQ (reference sequence). The junction had 8 bases not matched to a gene; V was cut back by 0 bases and J by 4 bases. CDR3 size: 17 residues. The CDR3: CASSLARAGGRSDTQYF. The CDR3 DNA reads as TGTGCCAGCAGCTTAGCGCGGGCGGGGGGGCGGTCAGATACGCAGTATTTT.

This chain joins TRBV19 and TRBJ1-5; TRBD1 aligns across 9 bases. Germline loops: CDR1 LNHDA, CDR2 SQIVND (reference sequence). The ends lost 5 bases at V and 4 bases at J; junction bases unmatched: 12. The length of the CDR3 is 17 residues. This CDR3 is CASSPGQGKGVNQPQHF. CDR3 DNA: TGTGCCAGTAGTCCCGGACAGGGGAAAGGAGTAAATCAGCCCCAGCATTTT.

The chain joins TRBV18 to TRBJ1-2, with D perhaps matching TRBD1 (6 bases). The V end was cut by 5 bases, the J end by 2 bases, with 18 bases between. From germline, CDR1 is KGHSH and CDR2 LQKENI. The CDR3 contains 16 residues. CDR3 region: CASSSSGDETNYGYTF. CDR3 DNA sequence: TGTGCCAGCTCAAGTTCAGGGGACGAGACAAACTATGGCTACACCTTC.

The chain employs TRBV14 and TRBJ1-1; 7 bases align to TRBD1. In germline, CDR1 is SGHDN, CDR2 FVKESK. The CDR3 runs 14 residues. With 1 base clipped from V and 6 bases from J, the junction kept 5 bases outside the gene matches. The DNA for the CDR3 is TGTGCCAGCAGCCAAGTGACAGGGATCTCTGAAGCTTTCTTT. Translated: CASSQVTGISEAFF.

V usage is TRBV19 and J usage is TRBJ1-1, with 10 bases that match TRBD1. Trimming removed 5 bases from V and 4 bases from J; junction bases left unmatched: 10. Germline-derived CDR1 and CDR2 are LNHDA and SQIVND (reference sequence). This CDR3 is built from 16 residues. The CDR3 DNA reads as TGTGCCAGTAGTCCAGAGACAGGGGGCTTCAGCACTGAAGCTTTCTTT. Amino acids: CASSPETGGFSTEAFF.

The chain is built from TRBV19 and TRBJ1-1, with 7 bases matching TRBD1. The CDR3 length is 14 residues. The trim removed 4 bases at V and 6 bases at J, leaving 8 bases unmatched. Germline-derived CDR1 and CDR2 are LNHDA and SQIVND (reference sequence). The DNA of the CDR3 is TGTGCCAGTAGTACTCTATGGGACAGCCCTGAAGCTTTCTTT. Its translation is CASSTLWDSPEAFF.

This clone was counted a few times. This sequence joins TRBV4-2 and TRBJ1-1; D gene ambiguous. The CDR3 sequence is 14 residues long. V was shortened by 1 base and J by 1 base, with 7 bases between the two germline ends. Germline-derived CDR1 and CDR2 are LGHNA and YNFKEQ. The CDR3 spells CASSQVGRNTEAFF. CDR3 coding DNA: TGTGCCAGCAGCCAAGTCGGTAGGAACACTGAAGCTTTCTTT.

This rearrangement joins TRBV5-4 to TRBJ1-2; D perhaps matches TRBD1 (5 bases). This CDR3 contains 14 residues. Looked up from germline, CDR1 is SGHNT and CDR2 is YYREEE (reference sequence). Between the trimmed V and J ends, which lost 4 bases and 2 bases, there was a span of 12 bases. CDR3 protein: CASSINDRNYGYTF. The DNA for the CDR3 is TGTGCCAGCAGCATCAATGACAGAAACTATGGCTACACCTTC.

This clone was counted a single time. The CDR3 reads CASSLSEGLYGYTF. CDR3 bases: TGTGCCAGCAGCCTCTCCGAGGGCCTCTATGGCTACACCTTC. The V gene is TRBV28, the J gene TRBJ1-2, with D hard to call. This CDR3 spans 14 amino acids. Trimming removed 6 bases from V and 4 bases from J, with 15 bases in between. Per the germline V gene, CDR1 is MDHEN and CDR2 is SYDVKM.

This clone was detected a few times. The chain is built from TRBV19 and TRBJ2-4; no firm D call. The CDR3 extends over 15 amino acids. Trimming left V 4 bases short and J 3 bases short, with 13 bases between. Germline-derived CDR1 and CDR2 are LNHDA and SQIVND (reference sequence). Here the CDR3 reads CASSTLPTGKNIQYF. DNA for the CDR3: TGTGCCAGTAGTACGCTCCCTACCGGCAAAAACATTCAGTACTTC.

The rearrangement joins TRBV9 to TRBJ2-1; maybe TRBD1 (5 bases). The germline CDR1 and CDR2 sequences are SGDLS and YYNGEE. The CDR3 extends over 14 amino acids. V lost 4 bases to trimming and J lost 8 bases, with 16 bases between them. The CDR3 reads CASSTRAGWDEQFF. Here the CDR3 DNA reads TGTGCCAGCAGCACCCGGGCAGGGTGGGATGAGCAGTTCTTC. Combining the CDR3 with reference TRBV9 and TRBJ2-1 gives the whole variable domain DSGVTQTPKHLITATGQRVTLRCSPRSGDLSVYWYQQSLDQGLQFLIQYYNGEERAKGNILERFSAQQFPDLHSELNLSSLELGDSALYFCASSTRAGWDEQFFGPGTRLTVL.

The chain joins TRBV7-2 to TRBJ1-4; D is possibly TRBD1 (5 bases). CDR1 is SGHTA and CDR2 is FQGNSA in the germline V gene. V lost 5 bases to trimming and J lost 6 bases, with 13 bases between them. This CDR3 spans 14 amino acids. The chain's CDR3 is CASSAGLSDEKLFF. The CDR3 DNA reads TGTGCCAGCAGCGCGGGACTCTCGGATGAAAAACTGTTTTTT.

J is TRBJ1-1 and V is TRBV28; 8 bases align to TRBD1. The germline V gene encodes CDR1 MDHEN and CDR2 SYDVKM. V trimming: 4 bases; J trimming: 0 bases; junction bases outside the gene matches: 4. The CDR3 is 15 amino acids. The CDR3 protein is CASSSHRGVNTEAFF. The CDR3 DNA is TGTGCCAGCAGTTCCCACAGGGGGGTGAACACTGAAGCTTTCTTT.

V gene TRBV2 combines with J gene TRBJ1-2; 8 nucleotides line up with TRBD1. Trimming at V came to 9 bases and at J to 0 bases, leaving 9 bases not matched to a gene. The germline CDR1 and CDR2 sequences are SNHLY and FYNNEI. This CDR3 spans 15 amino acids. CDR3 coding DNA: TGTGCCAGTCGGACAGGGTCAAATTCTAACTATGGCTACACCTTC. It specifies CASRTGSNSNYGYTF.

This clone was seen more than once but under ten times. The gene calls are TRBV27 and TRBJ1-1; D gene unclear. V lost 5 bases, J lost 4 bases, and 14 bases lay in between. The CDR3 totals 14 residues. CDR1 MNHEY and CDR2 SMNVEV come from the germline V gene (reference sequence). CDR3 nucleotides: TGTGCCAGCAGTGCCGGGAGATCATTCACTGAAGCTTTCTTT. It specifies CASSAGRSFTEAFF.

This clone was detected a few times. This chain uses TRBV28 with TRBJ2-2; possibly TRBD1 for D (6 bases). Germline assignment: CDR1 MDHEN and CDR2 SYDVKM. The V gene lost 6 bases and the J gene lost 6 bases, with 14 bases spanning the gap. The CDR3 extends over 14 amino acids. The CDR3 nucleotides are TGTGCCAGCAGCCAGAACAGGGAGTCCGGGGAGCTGTTTTTT. Translation gives CASSQNRESGELFF.

The rearrangement links TRBV4-2 to TRBJ2-6; 14 nucleotides match TRBD2. Germline CDR1 LGHNA, CDR2 YNFKEQ. The CDR3 covers 18 residues. Trimming at V came to 2 bases and at J to 1 base, leaving 1 base not matched to a gene. As DNA, the CDR3 is TGTGCCAGCAGCCAAAGACTAGCGGGGGGGTCTGGGGCCAACGTCCTGACTTTC. Translation gives CASSQRLAGGSGANVLTF.

V and J are TRBV7-9 and TRBJ1-1; 7 bases are a match to TRBD1. This CDR3 has 15 amino acids. The germline gives CDR1 SEHNR, CDR2 FQNEAQ (reference sequence). With 4 bases clipped from V and 2 bases from J, the junction kept 7 bases outside the gene matches. The CDR3: CASSSPGTANTEAFF. DNA of the CDR3: TGTGCCAGCAGCTCCCCCGGGACAGCAAACACTGAAGCTTTCTTT.